The 5 T cell receptor beta chains given below trace back to one sample, sequenced in a study of vaccination and CD4 T cells after COVID-19. Treatment indicated: roughly 11-day PBMC culture with coronavirus spike peptide pools or control peptides (ViraFEST assay). Those CD4+ T cells from the unexposed donor predate the COVID-19 pandemic (2011-2018). These TCRs are of unknown antigen specificity. CD4+ T cells that had been cultured provided DNA sequenced with the Oncomine TCR Beta short-read assay. TCRdb analysed the PCR reads with MiXCR anew, one entry per CDR3 protein. The sample yields roughly 4,200 distinct CDR3 sequences, about 71% seen once. The sequenced sample consisted of CD4+ T cells from blood, cultured in vitro. These receptors came from a human donor in good health.

V usage is TRBV4-3 and J usage is TRBJ2-7, with TRBD1 matching 8 bases. Germline V lookup: CDR1 LGHNA, CDR2 YSLEER. This CDR3 comprises 15 residues. The ends lost 3 bases at V and 1 base at J; junction bases unmatched: 5. The CDR3 DNA reads as TGCGCCAGCAGCCACAGACAGGGGATATCCTACGAGCAGTACTTC. Residues: CASSHRQGISYEQYF.

CDR3 amino acids: CASKAPGGQETQYF. CDR3 coding DNA: TGTGCCAGCAAGGCCCCAGGCGGACAAGAGACCCAGTACTTC. This chain uses TRBV2 with TRBJ2-5; D call uncertain. Germline CDR1 reads SNHLY; CDR2 reads FYNNEI. V dropped 7 bases and J dropped 2 bases, with 14 bases sitting between them. The CDR3 loop spans 14 amino acids. Full variable domain (missing parts from reference TRBV2 and TRBJ2-5): EPEVTQTPSHQVTQMGQEVILRCVPISNHLYFYWYRQILGQKVEFLVSFYNNEISEKSEIFDDQFSVERPDGSNFTLKIRSTKLEDSAMYFCASKAPGGQETQYFGPGTRLLVL.

The V gene is TRBV6-2 or TRBV6-3, the J gene TRBJ1-6; 8 nucleotides match TRBD1. V lost 6 bases and J lost 7; bases outside the gene matches: 8. The V gene's germline CDR1 is MNHEY and CDR2 SVGEGT. CDR3 length: 15 amino acids. In DNA, the CDR3 is TGTGCCAGCAGACTGGACAGGGTTGAAAATTCACCCCTCCACTTT. This gives the protein CASRLDRVENSPLHF.

This clonotype was seen just once. The rearrangement joins TRBV12-3 or TRBV12-4 to TRBJ2-3; the match to TRBD2 covers 10 bases. Trimming cost V 6 bases and J 0 bases; bases outside gene matches: 6. CDR3 size: 16 residues. CDR3 nucleotide sequence: TGTGCCAGCAGCCGATTAGCGGGAGGTAGCACAGATACGCAGTATTTT. Translated, it gives CASSRLAGGSTDTQYF.

This clonotype was picked up a small number of times. The CDR3 region has the DNA TGCGCCAGCAGCAGGGGACTCCAGGCTGGCGAGCAGTACTTC. Amino acids: CASSRGLQAGEQYF. This rearrangement joins TRBV5-1 to TRBJ2-7, with D possibly matching TRBD2 (6 bases). CDR3 length: 14 residues. Per the germline V gene, CDR1 is SGHRS and CDR2 is YFSETQ. The V end lost 4 bases, the J end lost 6 bases, and 17 bases lay between the germline ends. The variable domain in full, completed from reference TRBV5-1 and TRBJ2-7, reads KAGVTQTPRYLIKTRGQQVTLSCSPISGHRSVSWYQQTPGQGLQFLFEYFSETQRNKGNFPGRFSGRQFSNSRSEMNVSTLELGDSALYLCASSRGLQAGEQYFGPGTRLTVT.